The source of this TCR beta chain is a study of T cell changes during pregnancy in multiple sclerosis. Sequencing used immunoSEQ multiplex PCR; TCRdb keeps in-frame clones, though not all of them. The profile covers about 26,000 clones, with 75% to 90% appearing a single time and roughly 15% taken by the ten largest. Losses at the gene ends were 2 bases for V and 2 bases for J; bases not matched to a gene: 2. CDR1 is MGHRA and CDR2 is YSYEKL in the germline V gene. This CDR3 contains 14 residues. This clone qualifies as medium-sized. The chain couples TRBV4-1 to TRBJ2-5; TRBD1 aligns across 7 bases. This TCR was sampled from a female donor with multiple sclerosis, enrolled in a pregnancy study. Material: CD8+ T cells from peripheral blood mononuclear cells, obtained in the second trimester of pregnancy. This chain's CDR3 is CASSQSGGQETQYF. For the CDR3, the DNA is TGCGCCAGCAGCCAATCAGGGGGACAAGAGACCCAGTACTTC.